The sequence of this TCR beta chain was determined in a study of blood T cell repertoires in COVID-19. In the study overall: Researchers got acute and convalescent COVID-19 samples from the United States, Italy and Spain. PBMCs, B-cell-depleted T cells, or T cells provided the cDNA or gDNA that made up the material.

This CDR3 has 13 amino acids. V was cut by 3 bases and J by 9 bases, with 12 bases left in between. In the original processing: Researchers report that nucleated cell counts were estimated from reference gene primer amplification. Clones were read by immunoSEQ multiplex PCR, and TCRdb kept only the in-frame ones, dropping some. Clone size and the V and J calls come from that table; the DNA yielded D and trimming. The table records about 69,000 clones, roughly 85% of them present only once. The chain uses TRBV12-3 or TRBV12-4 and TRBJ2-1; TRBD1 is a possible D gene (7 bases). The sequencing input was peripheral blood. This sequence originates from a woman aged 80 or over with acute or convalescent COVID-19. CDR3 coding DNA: TGTGCCAGCAGTTTGGCAGGGGGGTTTGAGCAGTTCTTC. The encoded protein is CASSLAGGFEQFF.